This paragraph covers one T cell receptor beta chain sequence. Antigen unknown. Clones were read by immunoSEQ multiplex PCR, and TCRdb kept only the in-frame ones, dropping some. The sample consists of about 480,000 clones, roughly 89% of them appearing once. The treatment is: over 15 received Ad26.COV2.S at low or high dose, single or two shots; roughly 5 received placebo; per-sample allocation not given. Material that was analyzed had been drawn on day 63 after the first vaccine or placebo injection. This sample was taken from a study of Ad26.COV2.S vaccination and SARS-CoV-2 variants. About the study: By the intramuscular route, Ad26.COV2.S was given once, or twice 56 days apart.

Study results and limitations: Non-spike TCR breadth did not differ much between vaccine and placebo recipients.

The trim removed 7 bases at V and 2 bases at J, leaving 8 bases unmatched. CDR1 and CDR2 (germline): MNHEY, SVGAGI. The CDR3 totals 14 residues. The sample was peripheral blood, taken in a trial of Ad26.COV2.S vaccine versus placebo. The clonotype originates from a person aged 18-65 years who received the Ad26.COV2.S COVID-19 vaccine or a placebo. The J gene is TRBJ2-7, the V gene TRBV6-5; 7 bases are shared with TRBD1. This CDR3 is CASTSGTEAYEQYF. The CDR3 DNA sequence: TGTGCCAGCACTTCCGGGACAGAGGCCTACGAGCAGTACTTC.